This TCR beta chain was sequenced for a study of post-analysis software for immune sequencing data. Study background: There were relapsing-remitting, secondary progressive and progressive-relapsing multiple sclerosis among the disease courses included.

Built from TCR beta cDNA, the libraries had unique molecular identifiers in them. TCRdb reprocessed the PCR reads with MiXCR, giving one entry per CDR3 protein. The repertoire has roughly 800,000 distinct CDR3 sequences, about 53% of them found once; the top ten carry under 6%. The germline V gene encodes CDR1 PRHDT and CDR2 FYEKMQ (reference sequence). The CDR3 is 15 amino acids. The V segment lost 0 bases and the J segment 7 bases; nucleotides outside the gene matches: 7. In this sample, this clonotype turned up a few times. Its target is not known. Points from the study as a whole: Five TRBV segments (TRBV5-6, TRBV5-1 and TRBV20-1 among them) occurred more frequently in patients than in controls. Controls showed significantly higher normalized Chao1 diversity than did multiple sclerosis patients.

The clonotype comes from a girl aged 5-17 years with multiple sclerosis. The sequenced sample consisted of blood. J is TRBJ2-7 and V is TRBV13; TRBD1 agrees at 9 bases. CDR3 DNA: TGTGCCAGCAGCTTAGGGCCCGGGGGACAGGGTGAGCAGTACTTC. Its protein product is CASSLGPGGQGEQYF.